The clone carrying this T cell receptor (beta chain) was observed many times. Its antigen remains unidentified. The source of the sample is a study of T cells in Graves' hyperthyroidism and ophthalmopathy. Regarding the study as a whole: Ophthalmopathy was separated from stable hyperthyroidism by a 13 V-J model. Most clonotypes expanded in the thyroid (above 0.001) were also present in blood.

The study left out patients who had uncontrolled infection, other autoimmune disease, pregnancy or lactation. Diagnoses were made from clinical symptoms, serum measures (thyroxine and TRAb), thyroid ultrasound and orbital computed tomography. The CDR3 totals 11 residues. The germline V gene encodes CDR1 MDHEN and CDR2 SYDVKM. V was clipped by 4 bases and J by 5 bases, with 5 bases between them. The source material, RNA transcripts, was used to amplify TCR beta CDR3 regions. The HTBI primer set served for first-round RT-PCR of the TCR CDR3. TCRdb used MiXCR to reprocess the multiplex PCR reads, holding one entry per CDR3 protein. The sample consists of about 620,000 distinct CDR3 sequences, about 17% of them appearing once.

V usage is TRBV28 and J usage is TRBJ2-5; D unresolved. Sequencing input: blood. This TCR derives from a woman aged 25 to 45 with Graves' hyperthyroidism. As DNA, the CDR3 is TGTGCCAGCAGTTCGGTGGAGACCCAGTACTTC. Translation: CASSSVETQYF.